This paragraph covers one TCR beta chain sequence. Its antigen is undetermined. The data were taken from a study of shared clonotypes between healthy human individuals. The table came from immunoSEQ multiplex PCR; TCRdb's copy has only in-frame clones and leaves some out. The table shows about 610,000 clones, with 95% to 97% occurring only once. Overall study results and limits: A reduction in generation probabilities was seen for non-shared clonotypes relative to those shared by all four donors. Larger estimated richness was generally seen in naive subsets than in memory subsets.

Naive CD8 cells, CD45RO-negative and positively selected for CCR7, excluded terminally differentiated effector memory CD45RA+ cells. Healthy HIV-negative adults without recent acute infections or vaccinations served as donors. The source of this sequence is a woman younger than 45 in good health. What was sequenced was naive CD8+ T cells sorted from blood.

Here the CDR3 reads CASSRGTAGMSEAFF. The CDR3 region has the DNA TGTGCCAGCAGCCGTGGGACAGCGGGGATGTCTGAAGCTTTCTTT. The chain uses TRBV7-9 and TRBJ1-1; 7 bases map to TRBD1. This CDR3 has 15 amino acids. Trimming at V came to 5 bases and at J to 6 bases, leaving 12 bases not matched to a gene. In germline, CDR1 is SEHNR, CDR2 FQNEAQ (reference sequence).